The 12 T cell receptor beta chains listed next were all sequenced from one sample in a study of cytomegalovirus exposure and HLA in healthy donors (dated by TCRdb to between 2016 and 2019). The library was generated by the immunoSEQ multiplex PCR assay. For the multiplex PCR, a mixture combining 60 forward primers for TCR Vbeta segments and 13 reverse primers for TCR Jbeta segments was used. What TCRdb holds here is the immuneACCESS table cut down to in-frame rearrangements. Part of the clones is not present; checked against another copy, under half of the missing clones reflect an unresolved V gene, and the others are unexplained. The table of this sample itemizes roughly 200,000 clones. Of the sample, 5.5% to 7.5% falls within the top ten clones. Sequencing input: PBMCs. These receptors came from a man aged 25 to 40 in good health and CMV-seronegative.

The rearrangement uses TRBV29-1 and TRBJ1-2, with a weak D call TRBD1 (6 bases). V lost 7 bases and J 2 bases, leaving 14 bases between the germline ends. The CDR3 sequence is 13 residues long. CDR1 is SQVTM, CDR2 ANQGSEA, per germline. The CDR3 coding sequence is TGCAGCGGAGCGGTACAGGGAAACTATGGCTACACCTTC. Protein sequence: CSGAVQGNYGYTF.

CDR3 sequence: CASSEALGSGGARPGTEAFF. The CDR3 DNA sequence: TGTGCCAGCAGTGAAGCGCTTGGAAGCGGGGGGGCGCGTCCTGGGACTGAAGCTTTCTTT. The V and J genes are TRBV2 and TRBJ1-1; tentatively, D is TRBD1 (6 bases). The V gene lost 0 bases and the J gene lost 5 bases, with 28 bases spanning the gap. Germline values: CDR1 SNHLY, CDR2 FYNNEI. CDR3 length equals 20 residues.

The chain joins TRBV5-5 to TRBJ2-3; D is uncertain. Germline-derived CDR1 and CDR2 are SGHKS and YYEKEE (reference sequence). CDR3 size: 14 residues. V was clipped by 2 bases and J by 5 bases, with 12 bases between them. In nucleotides, the CDR3 is TGTGCCAGCAGCTTTCGAGGCTACGAAGATACGCAGTATTTT. Translated, it gives CASSFRGYEDTQYF.

The rearrangement joins TRBV15 to TRBJ2-7; tentative D call: TRBD2 (6 bases). There are 15 residues in the CDR3. The V end lost 0 bases, the J end lost 2 bases, and 11 bases lay between the germline ends. In germline, CDR1 is LNHNV, CDR2 YYDKDF (reference sequence). This CDR3 reads CATSREEGTTYEQYF. The CDR3 nucleotides read TGTGCCACCAGCAGAGAGGAGGGGACCACCTACGAGCAGTACTTC.

This chain uses TRBV4-3 with TRBJ1-2, with 8 bases identical to TRBD1. Germline CDR1 reads LGHNA; CDR2 reads YSLEER. This CDR3 has 15 amino acids. V shed 0 bases, J shed 6 bases, and the junction held 6 bases outside the gene matches. CDR3 residues: CASSQDFWDRNGYTF. CDR3 nucleotide sequence: TGCGCCAGCAGCCAAGATTTCTGGGACAGGAATGGCTACACCTTC.

The genes are TRBV5-1 and TRBJ1-1; the D gene is possibly TRBD1 (5 bases). The CDR3 runs to 14 residues. The V and J ends lost 4 bases and 3 bases respectively, with 13 bases between them. The germline CDR1 and CDR2 sequences are SGHRS and YFSETQ. CDR3 region: CASSIPTAHTEAFF. Written as DNA, the CDR3 is TGCGCCAGCAGCATACCGACAGCGCACACTGAAGCTTTCTTT. Drawing the rest from reference TRBV5-1 and TRBJ1-1, the complete variable domain is KAGVTQTPRYLIKTRGQQVTLSCSPISGHRSVSWYQQTPGQGLQFLFEYFSETQRNKGNFPGRFSGRQFSNSRSEMNVSTLELGDSALYLCASSIPTAHTEAFFGQGTRLTVV.

V usage is TRBV30 and J usage is TRBJ1-5; 9 positions agree with TRBD1. CDR1 is GTSNPN and CDR2 is SVGIG in the germline V gene (reference sequence). The V segment lost 1 base and the J segment 7 bases; nucleotides outside the gene matches: 5. The CDR3 sequence is 14 residues long. In nucleotides, the CDR3 is TGTGCCTGGAGTGGACAGGGGGTGAGGCAGCCCCAGCATTTT. Translating it yields CAWSGQGVRQPQHF.

The V gene is TRBV9, the J gene TRBJ2-1; 7 nucleotides agree with TRBD1. The length of the CDR3 is 15 residues. Germline V lookup: CDR1 SGDLS, CDR2 YYNGEE. Trimming removed 1 base from V and 13 bases from J; junction bases left unmatched: 14. CDR3 in amino acids: CASSVRSSDRVVQFF. CDR3 coding DNA: TGTGCCAGCAGCGTACGGAGCTCCGACAGGGTTGTACAGTTCTTC.

V gene TRBV5-1 combines with J gene TRBJ2-4, with D possibly TRBD1 on 6 matching bases. Trimming took off 2 bases at V and 5 bases at J, with 11 bases between the two ends. The CDR3 has 14 amino acids. Germline CDR1 reads SGHRS; CDR2 reads YFSETQ. The CDR3 nucleotides read TGCGCCAGCAGCTTCGGACAGAGCGAAAACATTCAGTACTTC. This encodes CASSFGQSENIQYF.

The chain recombines TRBV6-5 with TRBJ2-1, with 12 bases fitting TRBD2. This CDR3 has 15 amino acids. V was pared by 5 bases and J by 9 bases, with 8 bases of the junction left unmatched. Germline assignment: CDR1 MNHEY and CDR2 SVGAGI. CDR3 sequence: CASSRTSGIIGEQFF. Written as DNA, the CDR3 is TGTGCCAGCAGTAGGACTAGCGGGATAATAGGTGAGCAGTTCTTC.

This chain links TRBV7-9 with TRBJ2-1; D may be TRBD2 (6 bases). This CDR3 is 15 amino acids long. V was pared by 4 bases and J by 3 bases, with 13 bases between. The V gene's germline CDR1 is SEHNR and CDR2 FQNEAQ (reference sequence). CDR3 loop: CASSSREAGYNEQFF. Written as DNA, the CDR3 is TGTGCCAGCAGCTCCAGGGAGGCGGGCTACAATGAGCAGTTCTTC. The full variable domain, in which reference TRBV7-9 and TRBJ2-1 provide the parts outside the CDR3, is DTGVSQNPRHKITKRGQNVTFRCDPISEHNRLYWYRQTLGQGPEFLTYFQNEAQLEKSRLLSDRFSAERPKGSFSTLEIQRTEQGDSAMYLCASSSREAGYNEQFFGPGTRLTVL.

The rearrangement links TRBV4-2 to TRBJ1-2, with D perhaps TRBD1 (5 bases). CDR1 and CDR2 (germline): LGHNA, YNFKEQ. This CDR3 is 16 amino acids long. With 1 base removed from V and 3 bases from J, the gap between germline ends came to 15 bases. CDR3 residues: CASSQAARQGHYGYTF. CDR3 in DNA: TGTGCCAGCAGCCAAGCCGCGCGGCAGGGCCACTATGGCTACACCTTC.